Shown below are 13 T cell receptor beta chains from a single sample sequenced in a study of blood T cell repertoires in COVID-19. Using immunoSEQ multiplex PCR, the repertoire was profiled, and TCRdb retains in-frame clones only, with some absent. The sample lists under 450,000 clones; 70% to 85% were seen once. Specimen: peripheral blood. All receptors come from a human donor with acute or convalescent COVID-19. The donor label of this sample is uncertain.

The chain links TRBV2 to TRBJ2-7, with a tentative D call TRBD2 (7 bases). V lost 7 bases, J lost 2 bases, and 15 bases lay in between. There are 14 residues in the CDR3. CDR1 is SNHLY and CDR2 is FYNNEI in the germline V gene. The CDR3 DNA reads as TGTGCCAGCAATCGGGGGGCGACAACCTACGAGCAGTACTTC. It is translated as CASNRGATTYEQYF.

The chain recombines TRBV4-1 with TRBJ2-3, with 11 bases that match TRBD2. The CDR3 has 17 amino acids. Unmatched junction bases numbered 11, after V lost 5 bases and J lost 4 bases. Looked up from germline, CDR1 is MGHRA and CDR2 is YSYEKL. CDR3 sequence: CASSFQHSGGASDTQYF. CDR3 coding DNA: TGCGCCAGCAGCTTCCAACATAGCGGGGGGGCATCAGATACGCAGTATTTT.

V is TRBV6-6 and J is TRBJ1-2; TRBD1 agrees at 10 bases. Germline assignment: CDR1 MNHNY and CDR2 SVGAGI (reference sequence). This CDR3 has 16 residues. V was clipped by 3 bases and J by 7 bases; unmatched bases: 11. The CDR3, as DNA: TGTGCCAGCAGTTATCAGGTTGGGACAGGGGATGCTGGCTACACCTTC. It translates to CASSYQVGTGDAGYTF.

V and J are TRBV2 and TRBJ1-2, with D uncertain. The length of the CDR3 is 14 residues. V lost 1 base, J lost 3 bases, and 9 bases lay in between. From germline, CDR1 is SNHLY and CDR2 FYNNEI. The DNA of the CDR3 is TGTGCCAGCAGTGAAGAAAGGAGGTACTATGGCTACACCTTC. Translating it yields CASSEERRYYGYTF.

On this clone: Other DNA variants within this sample encode the same CDR3. The rearrangement uses TRBV15 and TRBJ1-2; no firm D call. Germline values: CDR1 LNHNV, CDR2 YYDKDF (reference sequence). V lost 2 bases and J 4 bases, leaving 8 bases between the germline ends. The CDR3 is 13 amino acids. This CDR3 reads CATSRLAGYGYTF. As DNA, the CDR3 is TGTGCCACCAGCAGACTGGCAGGCTATGGCTACACCTTC. Full variable domain (rest looked up from reference TRBV15 and TRBJ1-2): DAMVIQNPRYQVTQFGKPVTLSCSQTLNHNVMYWYQQKSSQAPKLLFHYYDKDFNNEADTPDNFQSRRPNTSFCFLDIRSPGLGDTAMYLCATSRLAGYGYTFGSGTRLTVV.

This clone was recorded a few times. The chain links TRBV18 to TRBJ2-1, with 9 bases that match TRBD1. V lost 2 bases, J lost 9 bases, and 5 bases stayed unmatched. Germline CDR1 and CDR2: KGHSH and LQKENI. The CDR3 runs 14 residues. CDR3 in amino acids: CASSPGTGWGEQFF. The DNA of the CDR3 is TGTGCCAGCTCACCAGGGACAGGGTGGGGTGAGCAGTTCTTC. Supplemented by reference TRBV18 and TRBJ2-1, the full variable domain reads NAGVMQNPRHLVRRRGQEARLRCSPMKGHSHVYWYRQLPEEGLKFMVYLQKENIIDESGMPKERFSAEFPKEGPSILRIQQVVRGDSAAYFCASSPGTGWGEQFFGPGTRLTVL.

The chain links TRBV25-1 to TRBJ1-2, with D perhaps matching TRBD1 (6 bases). The germline V gene has CDR1 MGHDK and CDR2 SYGVNS. V was cut by 6 bases and J by 0 bases, with 20 bases left in between. The CDR3 runs to 17 residues. The CDR3 here is CASRAQGRGSTNYGYTF. CDR3 nucleotide sequence: TGTGCCAGCAGAGCGCAGGGGCGCGGTTCCACTAACTATGGCTACACCTTC.

This rearrangement joins TRBV6-2 or TRBV6-3 to TRBJ1-2; 9 bases fit TRBD1. The CDR3 runs 13 residues. V trimming: 5 bases; J trimming: 6 bases; junction bases outside the gene matches: 4. CDR1 is MNHEY, CDR2 SVGEGT, per germline. CDR3 sequence (DNA): TGTGCCAGCAGTCATGGGACAGGGCATGGCTACACCTTC. Amino acid sequence: CASSHGTGHGYTF.

The chain combines TRBV6-5 with TRBJ1-5, with a possible D match to TRBD1 (6 bases). Germline CDR1 is MNHEY and CDR2 is SVGAGI. Deletions cut 6 bases from V and 4 bases from J, with 10 bases between. The CDR3 consists of 13 residues. In DNA, the CDR3 is TGTGCCAGCAGACAAACAGGGAATCAGCCCCAGCATTTT. Its translation is CASRQTGNQPQHF.

This clone was found a few times. The chain combines TRBV28 with TRBJ1-1, with 7 bases aligning to TRBD1. The CDR3 runs to 14 residues. Germline V lookup: CDR1 MDHEN, CDR2 SYDVKM. The ends lost 8 bases at V and 8 bases at J; junction bases unmatched: 14. Written as DNA, the CDR3 is TGTGCCAGCCGCTACCATCGGGGGACAGCCGAAGCTTTCTTT. It specifies CASRYHRGTAEAFF.

As regards this clone: Other nucleotide sequences in the sample specify the same CDR3. The J gene is TRBJ1-5, the V gene TRBV2, with 8 bases lining up with TRBD1. The V gene end was trimmed by 5 bases and the J gene end by 6 bases; junction bases not matched to a gene: 6. The CDR3 contains 14 residues. Looked up from germline, CDR1 is SNHLY and CDR2 is FYNNEI. The CDR3 region has the DNA TGTGCCAGCAGTCTTACAGGGGGGGGTCAGCCCCAGCATTTT. It codes for CASSLTGGGQPQHF.

The chain couples TRBV29-1 to TRBJ2-5; tentatively, D is TRBD1 (7 bases). The ends were cut back, 7 bases at V and 0 bases at J, with 21 bases in the middle. CDR3 size: 16 residues. Germline V gene data show CDR1 as SQVTM and CDR2 as ANQGSEA. The CDR3 protein is CSATSRGTVYQETQYF. The CDR3 bases are TGCAGCGCCACCAGTCGCGGGACAGTCTACCAAGAGACCCAGTACTTC. Filled out from reference TRBV29-1 and TRBJ2-5, the complete variable domain reads SAVISQKPSRDICQRGTSLTIQCQVDSQVTMMFWYRQQPGQSLTLIATANQGSEATYESGFVIDKFPISRPNLTFSTLTVSNMSPEDSSIYLCSATSRGTVYQETQYFGPGTRLLVL.

V and J are TRBV19 and TRBJ1-4; perhaps TRBD1 as D (6 bases). The V and J ends lost 5 bases and 12 bases respectively, with 13 bases between them. The CDR3 is made up of 12 amino acids. Germline CDR1 reads LNHDA; CDR2 reads SQIVND (reference sequence). The chain's CDR3 is CASSLLQGELFF. CDR3 sequence (DNA): TGTGCCAGTAGTTTACTACAGGGAGAACTGTTTTTT.